This T cell receptor beta chain was recorded in a study of patients and donors after allogeneic stem cell transplantation. Using its own MiXCR run on the RT-PCR reads, TCRdb lists one record per CDR3 protein. The sample holds about 87,000 distinct CDR3 sequences; approximately 5% are singletons and the top ten take around 3%. Trimming cost V 5 bases and J 6 bases, with 13 bases left between them. The CDR3 covers 13 residues. CDR1 and CDR2 (germline): PRHDT, FYEKMQ (reference sequence). This clonotype was seen ten or more times. This receptor was obtained from a human donor who was either an allogeneic HSCT recipient or a stem cell or donor lymphocyte infusion donor (not recorded which). It is not recorded whose cells these are; they may come from a transplant donor. Sequenced: blood, either unsorted or a sorted T cell fraction (not recorded which). This chain links TRBV13 with TRBJ1-1; possibly TRBD1 for D (5 bases). CDR3 sequence reads: CASSPQGSSEAFF. The DNA of the CDR3 is TGTGCCAGCAGCCCTCAGGGTAGTTCTGAAGCTTTCTTT. Based on the CDR3 plus reference TRBV13 and TRBJ1-1, the full variable domain is AAGVIQSPRHLIKEKRETATLKCYPIPRHDTVYWYQQGPGQDPQFLISFYEKMQSDKGSIPDRFSAQQFSDYHSELNMSSLELGDSALYFCASSPQGSSEAFFGQGTRLTVV.